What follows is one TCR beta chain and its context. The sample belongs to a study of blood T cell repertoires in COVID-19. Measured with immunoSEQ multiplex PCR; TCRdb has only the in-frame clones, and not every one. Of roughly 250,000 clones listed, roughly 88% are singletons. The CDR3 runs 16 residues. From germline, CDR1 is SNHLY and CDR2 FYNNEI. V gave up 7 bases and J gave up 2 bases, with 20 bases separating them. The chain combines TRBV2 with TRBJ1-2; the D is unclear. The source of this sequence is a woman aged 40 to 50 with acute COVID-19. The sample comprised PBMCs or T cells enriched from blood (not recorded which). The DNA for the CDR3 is TGTGCCAGCAAAGGTCCCGAGCGCGGCAGAAACTATGGCTACACCTTC. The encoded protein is CASKGPERGRNYGYTF.